These 32 T cell receptor beta chains share one sample of origin, sequenced in a study of STAT3 mutations in large granular lymphocyte leukemia. Their antigens are not known. Method: immunoSEQ multiplex PCR; TCRdb's copy keeps in-frame clones and lacks some. The repertoire includes some 30,000 clones, roughly 80% of them detected once, and approximately 28% sits in the top ten. Study outcomes and limitations: At least one immunodominant TCR beta clonotype appeared in every T-cell large granular lymphocyte leukemia patient.

Sequenced: peripheral blood mononuclear cells. Receptor source: a woman aged 45-60 years with T-cell large granular lymphocyte leukemia. Some clones in this sample may be carry-over from other donors' samples.

The J gene is TRBJ1-2, the V gene TRBV4-2; possible D gene TRBD1, 6 bases. V gave up 2 bases and J gave up 2 bases, with 9 bases separating them. Germline CDR1 LGHNA, CDR2 YNFKEQ. The CDR3 runs to 14 residues. The CDR3 region has the DNA TGTGCCAGCAGCCAATCTACAGGGAACTATGGCTACACCTTC. This codes for CASSQSTGNYGYTF.

A single count supports this clone. The chain joins TRBV6-6 to TRBJ1-2; perhaps TRBD1 as D (5 bases). CDR1 is MNHNY, CDR2 SVGAGI, per germline (reference sequence). CDR3 length: 14 residues. Between the trimmed V and J ends, which lost 6 bases and 4 bases, there was a span of 15 bases. The CDR3 DNA follows: TGTGCCAGCAGCCCTCCGGGGGAGACCTATGGCTACACCTTC. Protein sequence: CASSPPGETYGYTF.

The CDR3, as DNA: TGTGCCAGCAGCTTACGAGGAGGCACAGATACGCAGTATTTT. Its protein is CASSLRGGTDTQYF. The V gene is TRBV5-4, the J gene TRBJ2-3; D is undetermined. This CDR3 comprises 14 residues. Trimming stripped 2 bases from V and 1 base from J, with 8 bases between. The germline CDR1 and CDR2 sequences are SGHNT and YYREEE (reference sequence).

The J gene is TRBJ1-5, the V gene TRBV7-2, with D hard to call. Per germline, CDR1 SGHTA and CDR2 FQGNSA. CDR3 size: 12 residues. Trimming shortened V by 1 base and J by 12 bases, and 10 bases separated the two germline ends. CDR3 in DNA: TGTGCCAGCAGCTTAGATGCGAGCGACCAGCATTTT. This sequence encodes CASSLDASDQHF. The whole variable domain, remainder taken from reference TRBV7-2 and TRBJ1-5, is GAGVSQSPSNKVTEKGKDVELRCDPISGHTALYWYRQSLGQGLEFLIYFQGNSAPDKSGLPSDRFSAERTGGSVSTLTIQRTQQEDSAVYLCASSLDASDQHFGDGTRLSIL.

This rearrangement joins TRBV4-3 to TRBJ1-3; TRBD1 matches 8 bases. The CDR3 extends over 15 amino acids. In germline, CDR1 is LGHNA, CDR2 YSLEER. The trim removed 0 bases at V and 7 bases at J, leaving 5 bases unmatched. The CDR3 bases are TGCGCCAGCAGCCAAGAACCCAGGGGGCCGAACACCATATATTTT. Residues: CASSQEPRGPNTIYF.

In its sample, this clone was seen a few times. This rearrangement joins TRBV29-1 to TRBJ1-2, with D uncertain. The CDR3 runs to 10 residues. The germline V gene encodes CDR1 SQVTM and CDR2 ANQGSEA. V gave up 3 bases and J gave up 6 bases, with 5 bases separating them. The CDR3 protein is CSVDQNGYTF. Written as DNA, the CDR3 is TGCAGCGTTGATCAGAATGGCTACACCTTC. Full variable domain (remainder filled in from reference TRBV29-1 and TRBJ1-2): SAVISQKPSRDICQRGTSLTIQCQVDSQVTMMFWYRQQPGQSLTLIATANQGSEATYESGFVIDKFPISRPNLTFSTLTVSNMSPEDSSIYLCSVDQNGYTFGSGTRLTVV.

The genes are TRBV5-1 and TRBJ1-2, with TRBD1 matching over 9 bases. Looked up from germline, CDR1 is SGHRS and CDR2 is YFSETQ. J lost 4 bases, V lost 2 bases, and 6 bases had no gene match. The CDR3 extends over 15 amino acids. CDR3 in DNA: TGCGCCAGCAGCTTAGGGGGACAGGGCGGCTATGGCTACACCTTC. Translated, it gives CASSLGGQGGYGYTF.

J is TRBJ2-7 and V is TRBV11-2; D not certain. Trimming took off 4 bases at V and 2 bases at J, with 12 bases between the two ends. Germline CDR1 reads SGHAT; CDR2 reads FQNNGV. This CDR3 region has 14 residues. The CDR3 region is CASSSLVTAYEQYF. CDR3 bases: TGTGCCAGCAGCTCCCTCGTAACAGCCTACGAGCAGTACTTC.

This sequence joins TRBV5-4 and TRBJ2-5; 13 bases map to TRBD2. Trimming removed 4 bases from V and 5 bases from J; junction bases left unmatched: 11. Looked up from germline, CDR1 is SGHNT and CDR2 is YYREEE (reference sequence). The CDR3 is 17 amino acids. The DNA for the CDR3 is TGTGCCAGCAGCAGGGGACTAGCGGGAATTTCGGGGGAGACCCAGTACTTC. Protein sequence: CASSRGLAGISGETQYF. The variable domain in full, completed from reference TRBV5-4 and TRBJ2-5, reads ETGVTQSPTHLIKTRGQQVTLRCSSQSGHNTVSWYQQALGQGPQFIFQYYREEENGRGNFPPRFSGLQFPNYSSELNVNALELDDSALYLCASSRGLAGISGETQYFGPGTRLLVL.

The chain uses TRBV28 and TRBJ1-1; D is undetermined. The V gene's germline CDR1 is MDHEN and CDR2 SYDVKM. V was trimmed by 3 bases and J by 4 bases, leaving 12 bases between them. The CDR3 contains 14 residues. The CDR3 region is CASSFGDSVTEAFF. The CDR3, as DNA: TGTGCCAGCAGTTTCGGGGATTCGGTCACTGAAGCTTTCTTT.

This chain joins TRBV28 and TRBJ2-3; 8 positions match TRBD1. From germline, CDR1 is MDHEN and CDR2 SYDVKM. The V and J ends lost 6 bases and 5 bases, in that order; junction bases with no gene match: 7. This CDR3 region has 14 residues. CDR3 nucleotides: TGTGCCAGCAGCCCGAGGGACAGGAAAGATACGCAGTATTTT. Protein: CASSPRDRKDTQYF. Supplemented by reference TRBV28 and TRBJ2-3, the full variable domain reads DVKVTQSSRYLVKRTGEKVFLECVQDMDHENMFWYRQDPGLGLRLIYFSYDVKMKEKGDIPEGYSVSREKKERFSLILESASTNQTSMYLCASSPRDRKDTQYFGPGTRLTVL.

J is TRBJ1-1 and V is TRBV5-1, with D unclear. Germline CDR1 SGHRS, CDR2 YFSETQ. V lost 6 bases and J 5 bases, leaving 20 bases between the germline ends. The CDR3 consists of 15 residues. In DNA form, the CDR3 reads TGCGCCAGCACTCTGGATAACTTCGCTGGGACTGAAGCTTTCTTT. This encodes CASTLDNFAGTEAFF.

V and J are TRBV9 and TRBJ1-2; no firm D call. With 0 bases removed from V and 8 bases from J, the gap between germline ends came to 11 bases. There are 13 residues in the CDR3. Germline lookup yields CDR1 SGDLS and CDR2 YYNGEE. Here the CDR3 reads CASSVVSGRGYTF. The CDR3, as DNA: TGTGCCAGCAGCGTAGTTTCAGGACGCGGCTACACCTTC.

The sample holds a few counts of this clone. Written as DNA, the CDR3 is TGCGCCAGCAGCTTGGTCACAGGGGAGGGCTACACCTTC. Its protein product is CASSLVTGEGYTF. The chain has TRBV5-1 and TRBJ1-2; 7 nucleotides match TRBD1. Losses at the gene ends were 0 bases for V and 8 bases for J; bases not matched to a gene: 4. Germline values: CDR1 SGHRS, CDR2 YFSETQ. This CDR3 has 13 residues.

The J gene is TRBJ2-5, the V gene TRBV13, with TRBD1 matching 11 bases. Germline V gene sequence: CDR1 PRHDT, CDR2 FYEKMQ (reference sequence). Trimming removed 7 bases from V and 5 bases from J; junction bases left unmatched: 6. The CDR3 covers 14 residues. The CDR3 spells CASTGQGARETQYF. CDR3 nucleotides: TGTGCCAGCACCGGACAGGGGGCAAGGGAGACCCAGTACTTC.

The chain combines TRBV7-9 with TRBJ2-3, with D possibly matching TRBD2 (5 bases). V shed 3 bases and J shed 4 bases, with 14 bases lying between them. The CDR3 loop spans 15 amino acids. Germline V gives CDR1 SEHNR, CDR2 FQNEAQ (reference sequence). The CDR3: CASSFGVEAADTQYF. In DNA, the CDR3 is TGTGCCAGCAGCTTCGGGGTGGAGGCCGCAGATACGCAGTATTTT.

The gene calls are TRBV5-4 and TRBJ2-6; D remains ambiguous. There are 15 residues in the CDR3. The ends were cut back, 2 bases at V and 1 base at J, with 7 bases in the middle. Germline lookup yields CDR1 SGHNT and CDR2 YYREEE (reference sequence). CDR3 in amino acids: CASSFFKSGANVLTF. The CDR3, as DNA: TGTGCCAGCAGCTTTTTTAAGTCTGGGGCCAACGTCCTGACTTTC.

The J gene is TRBJ2-3, the V gene TRBV15; D unclear. Looked up from germline, CDR1 is LNHNV and CDR2 is YYDKDF (reference sequence). The V gene lost 4 bases and the J gene lost 2 bases, with 13 bases spanning the gap. The CDR3 spans 15 residues. The CDR3 sequence is CATSTDGFLTDTQYF. In nucleotides, the CDR3 is TGTGCCACCAGCACGGACGGCTTTCTCACAGATACGCAGTATTTT.

This chain links TRBV6-5 with TRBJ2-7; 7 nucleotides align to TRBD1. CDR1 is MNHEY and CDR2 is SVGAGI in the germline V gene. V was pared by 6 bases and J by 2 bases, with 4 bases of the junction left unmatched. This CDR3 is built from 13 residues. CDR3 in amino acids: CASRNRGPYEQYF. CDR3 bases: TGTGCCAGCAGGAACAGGGGTCCCTACGAGCAGTACTTC.

The genes are TRBV4-3 and TRBJ2-1; D may be TRBD2 (5 bases). This CDR3 has 18 amino acids. With 2 bases removed from V and 1 base from J, the gap between germline ends came to 18 bases. Germline V CDR1 and CDR2: LGHNA, YSLEER. The CDR3 here is CASSQFAYGGVSYNEQFF. The CDR3 DNA follows: TGCGCCAGCAGCCAATTCGCCTATGGAGGTGTATCCTACAATGAGCAGTTCTTC.

The chain recombines TRBV5-4 with TRBJ2-7; 14 nucleotides line up with TRBD2. Germline values: CDR1 SGHNT, CDR2 YYREEE (reference sequence). This CDR3 has 16 amino acids. With V trimmed by 4 bases and J by 2 bases, 5 bases remained unmatched. As DNA, the CDR3 is TGTGCCAGCAGCCTGGGACTAGCGGGAGTGGCCTACGAGCAGTACTTC. Amino acids: CASSLGLAGVAYEQYF.

The chain carries TRBV6-6 and TRBJ1-5, with TRBD1 as a possible D gene (5 bases). This CDR3 spans 15 amino acids. Trimming removed 0 bases from V and 2 bases from J, with 8 bases in between. Germline V gives CDR1 MNHNY, CDR2 SVGAGI (reference sequence). This CDR3 is CASSYSRGGNQPQHF. CDR3 coding DNA: TGTGCCAGCAGTTACTCGCGAGGGGGCAATCAGCCCCAGCATTTT.

This chain uses TRBV7-9 with TRBJ2-7; tentative D call: TRBD1 (6 bases). V shed 2 bases and J shed 5 bases, with 16 bases lying between them. This CDR3 is built from 15 residues. Germline loops: CDR1 SEHNR, CDR2 FQNEAQ (reference sequence). CDR3 nucleotides: TGTGCCAGCAGCTTAAGGGACACTCAGGGGAACGAGCAGTACTTC. Protein product: CASSLRDTQGNEQYF.

The chain carries TRBV7-9 and TRBJ2-2; 8 bases fit TRBD2. CDR3 size: 16 residues. In germline, CDR1 is SEHNR, CDR2 FQNEAQ (reference sequence). Losses at the gene ends were 4 bases for V and 6 bases for J; bases not matched to a gene: 10. In nucleotides, the CDR3 is TGTGCCAGCAGCTCCAGCGGCGGGAGGTTTGCCGGGGAGCTGTTTTTT. Residues: CASSSSGGRFAGELFF.

Comments on this clone: The sample contains more than one DNA sequence encoding this CDR3. The chain couples TRBV28 to TRBJ1-2, with D unclear. The CDR3 length is 11 residues. Looked up from germline, CDR1 is MDHEN and CDR2 is SYDVKM. Trimming pared 5 bases from V and 5 bases from J, leaving 6 bases between. This CDR3 reads CASSHRYGYTF. In DNA, the CDR3 is TGTGCCAGCAGTCATAGATATGGCTACACCTTC.

J is TRBJ2-7 and V is TRBV5-1; D is unclear. The germline V gene encodes CDR1 SGHRS and CDR2 YFSETQ. With 2 bases removed from V and 3 bases from J, the gap between germline ends came to 18 bases. This CDR3 has 16 amino acids. The CDR3 DNA is TGCGCCAGCAGCTTAACCCCGACGGATTCTTACTACGAGCAGTACTTC. Residues: CASSLTPTDSYYEQYF.

This sequence joins TRBV5-4 and TRBJ2-7; 7 nucleotides agree with TRBD2. The CDR3 extends over 15 amino acids. CDR1 SGHNT and CDR2 YYREEE come from the germline V gene (reference sequence). J was trimmed by 8 bases and V by 2 bases; bases with no gene match: 13. CDR3 loop: CASSFLADKRGKQYF. The CDR3 DNA is TGTGCCAGCAGCTTTCTAGCGGATAAGCGGGGAAAGCAGTACTTC.

This chain links TRBV5-1 with TRBJ2-5; the D is unclear. The CDR3 has 14 amino acids. The V and J ends lost 2 bases and 2 bases respectively, with 10 bases between them. The germline V gene has CDR1 SGHRS and CDR2 YFSETQ. As DNA, the CDR3 is TGCGCCAGCAGCTTAAAAGGGTGGCAAGAGACCCAGTACTTC. This translates into CASSLKGWQETQYF. Full variable domain (outside the CDR3, taken from reference TRBV5-1 and TRBJ2-5): KAGVTQTPRYLIKTRGQQVTLSCSPISGHRSVSWYQQTPGQGLQFLFEYFSETQRNKGNFPGRFSGRQFSNSRSEMNVSTLELGDSALYLCASSLKGWQETQYFGPGTRLLVL.

The chain employs TRBV25-1 and TRBJ2-1; unclear D gene. Trimming removed 1 base from V and 3 bases from J, with 1 base in between. The CDR3 covers 12 residues. Per the germline V gene, CDR1 is MGHDK and CDR2 is SYGVNS. The DNA for the CDR3 is TGTGCCAGCAGTGAATTCTACAATGAGCAGTTCTTC. This translates into CASSEFYNEQFF.

CDR3 residues: CASSLATPAYEQYF. CDR3 DNA sequence: TGTGCCAGCAGCTTAGCGACTCCTGCCTACGAGCAGTACTTC. The chain employs TRBV7-8 and TRBJ2-7; D is unclear. V shed 0 bases and J shed 2 bases, with 8 bases lying between them. From germline, CDR1 is SGHVS and CDR2 FQNEAQ. The CDR3 has 14 amino acids.

The V and J genes are TRBV30 and TRBJ1-3; D unclear. The CDR3 is 13 residues long. Germline CDR1 is GTSNPN and CDR2 is SVGIG (reference sequence). Trimming removed 3 bases from V and 0 bases from J, with 6 bases in between. The CDR3 nucleotides are TGTGCCTGGAGACATTCCTCTGGAAACACCATATATTTT. Protein sequence: CAWRHSSGNTIYF.

The gene calls are TRBV4-1 and TRBJ2-5, with D uncertain. Germline assignment: CDR1 MGHRA and CDR2 YSYEKL. V shed 6 bases and J shed 3 bases, with 14 bases lying between them. This CDR3 is built from 14 residues. As DNA, the CDR3 is TGCGCCAGCAGACTCGGGCCTTCTGAAGAGACCCAGTACTTC. This encodes CASRLGPSEETQYF.